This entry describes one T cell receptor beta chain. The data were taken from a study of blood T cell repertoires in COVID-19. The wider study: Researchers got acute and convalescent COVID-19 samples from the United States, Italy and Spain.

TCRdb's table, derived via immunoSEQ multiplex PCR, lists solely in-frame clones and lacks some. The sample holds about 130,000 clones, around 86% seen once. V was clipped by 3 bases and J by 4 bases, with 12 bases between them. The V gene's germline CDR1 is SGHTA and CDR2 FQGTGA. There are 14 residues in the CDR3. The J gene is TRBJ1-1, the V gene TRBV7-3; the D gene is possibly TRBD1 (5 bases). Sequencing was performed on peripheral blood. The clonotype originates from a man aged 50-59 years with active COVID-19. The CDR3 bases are TGTGCCAGCAGCTTGACCCAGGGAGGCACTGAAGCTTTCTTT. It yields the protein CASSLTQGGTEAFF.